Shown below are 24 T cell receptor beta chains from a single sample sequenced in a study of blood T cell repertoires in COVID-19. Using immunoSEQ multiplex PCR, the repertoire was profiled, and TCRdb retains in-frame clones only, with some absent. Among around 230,000 clones, around 86% were seen once, and the ten largest hold roughly 10%. Sequencing input: peripheral blood. Receptor source: a man aged 50 or older with COVID-19, enrolled during active disease.

This chain connects TRBV20-1 to TRBJ2-2, with a tentative D call TRBD2 (6 bases). Between the trimmed V and J ends, which lost 3 bases and 1 base, there was a span of 15 bases. Germline CDR1 is DFQATT and CDR2 is SNEGSKA (reference sequence). The CDR3 spans 16 residues. The CDR3 sequence: CSASGVRGGNTGELFF. The CDR3 bases are TGCAGTGCTAGTGGGGTGCGGGGCGGGAACACCGGGGAGCTGTTTTTT.

The J gene is TRBJ1-1, the V gene TRBV19; 8 nucleotides match TRBD1. The CDR3 covers 13 residues. The germline gives CDR1 LNHDA, CDR2 SQIVND (reference sequence). With V trimmed by 5 bases and J by 3 bases, 2 bases remained unmatched. CDR3 in amino acids: CASSQQGDTEAFF. The CDR3, as DNA: TGTGCCAGTAGTCAACAGGGGGACACTGAAGCTTTCTTT.

The rearrangement joins TRBV27 to TRBJ1-6; 7 bases line up with TRBD1. J lost 2 bases, V lost 4 bases, and 11 bases had no gene match. Germline V gene sequence: CDR1 MNHEY, CDR2 SMNVEV (reference sequence). This CDR3 is built from 18 residues. The CDR3 DNA sequence: TGTGCCAGCAGTTCATCGACAGGGATAAGCCCCTATAATTCACCCCTCCACTTT. This sequence encodes CASSSSTGISPYNSPLHF.

The rearrangement joins TRBV14 to TRBJ2-1, with 9 positions matching TRBD2. Germline V gives CDR1 SGHDN, CDR2 FVKESK. The CDR3 totals 13 residues. J gave up 12 bases and V 0 bases, and 3 bases lay outside the gene matches. For the CDR3, the DNA is TGTGCCAGCAGCCAAGAAGCGGGGGGACGGCAGTTCTTC. This sequence encodes CASSQEAGGRQFF.

The V call is TRBV15, the J call TRBJ2-5; 12 positions match TRBD1. V was pared by 6 bases and J by 4 bases, with 6 bases of the junction left unmatched. From germline, CDR1 is LNHNV and CDR2 YYDKDF (reference sequence). This CDR3 has 15 residues. DNA for the CDR3: TGTGCCACCAGTAGGGGACAGGGGGCCGGAGAGACCCAGTACTTC. Translation gives CATSRGQGAGETQYF.

The gene calls are TRBV19 and TRBJ2-7; D might be TRBD2 (6 bases). This CDR3 region has 14 residues. V shed 8 bases and J shed 6 bases, with 20 bases lying between them. From germline, CDR1 is LNHDA and CDR2 SQIVND (reference sequence). The CDR3 loop is CASSLAPTSTEQYF. The CDR3 DNA follows: TGTGCCAGTTCCTTAGCCCCTACTAGCACCGAGCAGTACTTC.

The chain couples TRBV7-8 to TRBJ2-7; a possible D gene is TRBD1 (6 bases). CDR3 length: 14 residues. V was clipped by 5 bases and J by 0 bases, with 11 bases between them. CDR1 and CDR2 (germline): SGHVS, FQNEAQ. DNA for the CDR3: TGTGCCAGCAGCCCCCTGACAGGCTCCTACGAGCAGTACTTC. It translates to CASSPLTGSYEQYF.

This clone was counted a few times. The rearrangement links TRBV30 to TRBJ2-7; 12 bases match TRBD2. Germline CDR1 reads GTSNPN; CDR2 reads SVGIG (reference sequence). J was trimmed by 6 bases and V by 0 bases; bases with no gene match: 12. This CDR3 is 17 amino acids long. This CDR3 reads CAWSVGLAGGLDGEQYF. The CDR3 DNA follows: TGTGCCTGGAGTGTGGGCCTAGCGGGAGGGCTTGACGGCGAGCAGTACTTC.

The chain links TRBV7-8 to TRBJ2-7; tentatively, D is TRBD2 (6 bases). This CDR3 contains 14 residues. Germline CDR1 is SGHVS and CDR2 is FQNEAQ. Between the trimmed V and J ends, which lost 7 bases and 4 bases, there was a span of 17 bases. The CDR3 loop reads CASTQAGGKYEQYF. In nucleotides, the CDR3 is TGTGCCAGCACCCAAGCGGGTGGAAAGTACGAGCAGTACTTC.

The V gene is TRBV28, the J gene TRBJ1-3; D not resolved. This CDR3 has 14 residues. Looked up from germline, CDR1 is MDHEN and CDR2 is SYDVKM. V lost 8 bases and J lost 2, with 13 bases in between. CDR3 coding DNA: TGTGCCAGCCGTCTTTCTGTTGCTGGAAACACCATATATTTT. It yields the protein CASRLSVAGNTIYF.

The chain links TRBV5-6 to TRBJ2-5; possibly TRBD2 for D (5 bases). This CDR3 is built from 16 residues. CDR1 and CDR2 (germline): SGHDT, YYEEEE. V was trimmed by 2 bases and J by 0 bases, leaving 14 bases between them. The DNA for the CDR3 is TGTGCCAGCAGCTTTCTAGGACTGTCGTACCAAGAGACCCAGTACTTC. Protein sequence: CASSFLGLSYQETQYF.

The count of this clone is one. V usage is TRBV29-1 and J usage is TRBJ1-5; possible D gene TRBD1, 6 bases. CDR1 is SQVTM and CDR2 is ANQGSEA in the germline V gene. Trimming took 6 bases from V and 2 from J, leaving 14 bases between them. The CDR3 extends over 14 amino acids. The CDR3 DNA is TGCAGCGTCTCAAGGGGGAATGGCAATCAGCCCCAGCATTTT. This gives the protein CSVSRGNGNQPQHF.

The chain employs TRBV5-8 and TRBJ2-4; 7 positions agree with TRBD1. Looked up from germline, CDR1 is SGHTS and CDR2 is YDEGEE. This CDR3 comprises 16 residues. V lost 0 bases and J lost 0; bases outside the gene matches: 3. The CDR3 nucleotides read TGTGCCAGCAGCTTGGGCTACAGGGGAGCCAAAAACATTCAGTACTTC. Amino acid sequence: CASSLGYRGAKNIQYF. Looking up the rest from reference TRBV5-8 and TRBJ2-4 gives the full variable domain: EAGVTQSPTHLIKTRGQQATLRCSPISGHTSVYWYQQALGLGLQFLLWYDEGEERNRGNFPPRFSGRQFPNYSSELNVNALELEDSALYLCASSLGYRGAKNIQYFGAGTRLSVL.

The chain has TRBV7-6 and TRBJ2-7, with TRBD1 matching 9 bases. The CDR3 extends over 16 amino acids. V gave up 5 bases and J gave up 3 bases; unmatched junction bases: 11. Per germline, CDR1 SGHVS and CDR2 FNYEAQ. The CDR3 DNA sequence: TGTGCCAGCAGCAAGGGACAGGGTAGGTGGAGCTACGAGCAGTACTTC. This encodes CASSKGQGRWSYEQYF. Variable domain in full (rest from reference TRBV7-6 and TRBJ2-7): GAGVSQSPRYKVTKRGQDVALRCDPISGHVSLYWYRQALGQGPEFLTYFNYEAQQDKSGLPNDRFSAERPEGSISTLTIQRTEQRDSAMYRCASSKGQGRWSYEQYFGPGTRLTVT.

This clone was detected once. The V gene is TRBV5-4, the J gene TRBJ1-1; TRBD1 is a possible D gene (6 bases). V was trimmed by 4 bases and J by 0 bases, leaving 16 bases between them. This CDR3 contains 16 residues. CDR1 is SGHNT and CDR2 is YYREEE in the germline V gene (reference sequence). CDR3 loop: CASSPQGTKMNTEAFF. The CDR3 coding sequence is TGTGCCAGCAGCCCACAGGGTACGAAAATGAACACTGAAGCTTTCTTT.

The chain links TRBV10-3 to TRBJ1-6, with D possibly TRBD1 on 6 matching bases. CDR1 is ENHRY, CDR2 SYGVKD, per germline. The CDR3 has 16 residues. Deletions cut 0 bases from V and 4 bases from J, with 10 bases between. For the CDR3, the DNA is TGTGCCATCAGTGAGTCGACGGGACAATATAATTCACCCCTCCACTTT. It translates to CAISESTGQYNSPLHF.

The chain employs TRBV11-2 and TRBJ2-7, with 7 bases fitting TRBD1. Per the germline V gene, CDR1 is SGHAT and CDR2 is FQNNGV. This CDR3 has 15 amino acids. The V gene end was trimmed by 0 bases and the J gene end by 2 bases; junction bases not matched to a gene: 4. CDR3 bases: TGTGCCAGCAGCTTAGAATGGGACAGTACCTACGAGCAGTACTTC. It specifies CASSLEWDSTYEQYF.

V usage is TRBV9 and J usage is TRBJ2-3; TRBD2 matches at 8 bases. CDR1 is SGDLS and CDR2 is YYNGEE in the germline V gene. This CDR3 has 21 residues. The trim removed 0 bases at V and 1 base at J, leaving 19 bases unmatched. The CDR3 bases are TGTGCCAGCAGCGTAGAAGTTTCTAGCGGGTCCTTTTCTATGGGCACAGATACGCAGTATTTT. Translation: CASSVEVSSGSFSMGTDTQYF. The full variable domain, its missing parts supplied by reference TRBV9 and TRBJ2-3, is DSGVTQTPKHLITATGQRVTLRCSPRSGDLSVYWYQQSLDQGLQFLIQYYNGEERAKGNILERFSAQQFPDLHSELNLSSLELGDSALYFCASSVEVSSGSFSMGTDTQYFGPGTRLTVL.

V usage is TRBV29-1 and J usage is TRBJ2-7; D is possibly TRBD2 (5 bases). V was cut by 4 bases and J by 2 bases, with 9 bases left in between. In germline, CDR1 is SQVTM, CDR2 ANQGSEA. The CDR3 contains 12 residues. CDR3 in amino acids: CSVGTGTYEQYF. For the CDR3, the DNA is TGCAGCGTTGGGACGGGAACCTACGAGCAGTACTTC.

The rearrangement uses TRBV6-5 and TRBJ1-1, with TRBD1 identical over 9 bases. The germline CDR1 and CDR2 sequences are MNHEY and SVGAGI. The CDR3 extends over 15 amino acids. V lost 3 bases and J lost 10; bases outside the gene matches: 12. The CDR3 DNA sequence: TGTGCCAGCAGTTATTCAGAATCCGGGACAGGGCGAGCTTTCTTT. Encoded protein: CASSYSESGTGRAFF.

This clone occurred once. J is TRBJ2-6 and V is TRBV3-1 (or the pseudogene TRBV3-2), with D possibly being TRBD1 (6 bases). Germline CDR1 and CDR2: LGHDT and YNNKEL (reference sequence). V lost 0 bases and J lost 4, with 19 bases in between. The CDR3 runs to 19 residues. CDR3 residues: CASSQDPEQGSLGANVLTF. CDR3 in DNA: TGTGCCAGCAGCCAAGATCCCGAACAGGGCTCCCTAGGGGCCAACGTCCTGACTTTC.

V and J are TRBV15 and TRBJ2-3; D not resolved. This CDR3 region has 17 residues. Germline CDR1 and CDR2: LNHNV and YYDKDF (reference sequence). V was pared by 0 bases and J by 0 bases, with 13 bases between. CDR3 loop: CATSRDRGSTSTDTQYF. CDR3 bases: TGTGCCACCAGCAGAGATAGAGGATCGACTAGCACAGATACGCAGTATTTT. The full variable domain, in which reference TRBV15 and TRBJ2-3 provide the parts outside the CDR3, is DAMVIQNPRYQVTQFGKPVTLSCSQTLNHNVMYWYQQKSSQAPKLLFHYYDKDFNNEADTPDNFQSRRPNTSFCFLDIRSPGLGDTAMYLCATSRDRGSTSTDTQYFGPGTRLTVL.

The chain couples TRBV6-1 to TRBJ2-7, with D hard to call. The CDR3 loop spans 12 amino acids. Germline V CDR1 and CDR2: MNHNS, SASEGT. Between the trimmed V and J ends, which lost 2 bases and 6 bases, there was a span of 8 bases. The DNA for the CDR3 is TGTGCCAGCAGTGAACGTGGGCGCGAGCAGTACTTC. Encoded protein: CASSERGREQYF.

V gene TRBV3-1 (or the pseudogene TRBV3-2) combines with J gene TRBJ2-7; 11 bases are a match to TRBD1. The CDR3 loop spans 13 amino acids. Germline V lookup: CDR1 LGHDT, CDR2 YNNKEL (reference sequence). With V trimmed by 4 bases and J by 6 bases, 2 bases remained unmatched. The DNA for the CDR3 is TGTGCCAGCAGCCGGGGACAGGGGGGCGAGCAGTACTTC. Translated, it gives CASSRGQGGEQYF.